This passage covers 27 T cell receptor beta chains from one sample sequenced in a study of T cells in localized non-small cell lung cancer (dated by TCRdb to 2018 to 2020). The library was produced with the immunoSEQ multiplex PCR assay. TCRdb provides this immuneACCESS table in a form limited to in-frame rearrangements. Some clones are lacking; in checked studies, under half of them reflect an unresolved V gene, and why the rest are absent is not known. This sample gives 72,000 or so clones in total; approximately 84% of them show up just once. The top ten clones comprise about 13% of the sample. The source material was peripheral blood, sampled before any cancer treatment. The source is a female donor older than 55 with stage I lung adenocarcinoma.

The V call is TRBV5-1, the J call TRBJ2-1; 8 bases are a match to TRBD2. Trimming cost V 4 bases and J 1 base; bases outside gene matches: 10. This CDR3 comprises 17 residues. Germline V lookup: CDR1 SGHRS, CDR2 YFSETQ. CDR3 DNA: TGCGCCAGCAGCACGGCCCTGAGCGGGAGATCCTACAATGAGCAGTTCTTC. It encodes CASSTALSGRSYNEQFF. Full variable domain (rest looked up from reference TRBV5-1 and TRBJ2-1): KAGVTQTPRYLIKTRGQQVTLSCSPISGHRSVSWYQQTPGQGLQFLFEYFSETQRNKGNFPGRFSGRQFSNSRSEMNVSTLELGDSALYLCASSTALSGRSYNEQFFGPGTRLTVL.

The gene calls are TRBV7-3 and TRBJ2-3; TRBD2 aligns across 13 bases. Germline trimming cut 4 bases from V and 6 bases from J; bases unmatched to any gene: 4. The CDR3 has 15 amino acids. The germline V gene has CDR1 SGHTA and CDR2 FQGTGA. CDR3 sequence: CASSSGLAGVDTQYF. CDR3 coding DNA: TGTGCCAGCAGCTCCGGACTAGCGGGGGTGGATACGCAGTATTTT.

This CDR3 is CASSFRNQPQHF. Here the CDR3 DNA reads TGTGCCAGCAGCTTCCGAAATCAGCCCCAGCATTTT. V usage is TRBV14 and J usage is TRBJ1-5; the D is unclear. This CDR3 has 12 amino acids. The germline V gene encodes CDR1 SGHDN and CDR2 FVKESK. V lost 5 bases and J lost 4, with 6 bases in between. The variable domain in full, completed from reference TRBV14 and TRBJ1-5, reads EAGVTQFPSHSVIEKGQTVTLRCDPISGHDNLYWYRRVMGKEIKFLLHFVKESKQDESGMPNNRFLAERTGGTYSTLKVQPAELEDSGVYFCASSFRNQPQHFGDGTRLSIL.

The CDR3 DNA reads as TGTGCCAGCACCAAGCAGGGCTCAGATACGCAGTATTTT. It encodes CASTKQGSDTQYF. V is TRBV6-5 and J is TRBJ2-3; possible D gene TRBD1, 5 bases. Between the trimmed V and J ends, which lost 7 bases and 4 bases, there was a span of 12 bases. Germline V CDR1 and CDR2: MNHEY, SVGAGI. CDR3 length: 13 amino acids.

This chain uses TRBV10-3 with TRBJ1-1; D is unresolved. CDR1 and CDR2 (germline): ENHRY, SYGVKD. The V and J ends lost 10 bases and 0 bases respectively, with 12 bases between them. The length of the CDR3 is 13 residues. The CDR3 DNA sequence: TGTGCCACGGACCAGGCGATGAACACTGAAGCTTTCTTT. Translating gives CATDQAMNTEAFF.

The V and J genes are TRBV7-6 and TRBJ1-1, with TRBD1 identical over 10 bases. Per germline, CDR1 SGHVS and CDR2 FNYEAQ. After removal of 7 bases from V and 3 bases from J, the junction contained 8 bases not matched to a gene. There are 15 residues in the CDR3. The CDR3 DNA is TGTGCCAGCACCGACAGGGGGCGGGGGGACACTGAAGCTTTCTTT. Translating gives CASTDRGRGDTEAFF.

This chain joins TRBV7-2 and TRBJ2-5; D perhaps matches TRBD1 (6 bases). Germline loops: CDR1 SGHTA, CDR2 FQGNSA. V lost 1 base, J lost 0 bases, and 9 bases lay in between. The CDR3 sequence is 15 residues long. Here the CDR3 DNA reads TGTGCCAGCAGCTTAGGGGACACACACCAAGAGACCCAGTACTTC. It specifies CASSLGDTHQETQYF. The whole variable domain, remainder taken from reference TRBV7-2 and TRBJ2-5, is GAGVSQSPSNKVTEKGKDVELRCDPISGHTALYWYRQSLGQGLEFLIYFQGNSAPDKSGLPSDRFSAERTGGSVSTLTIQRTQQEDSAVYLCASSLGDTHQETQYFGPGTRLLVL.

V usage is TRBV28 and J usage is TRBJ2-1; 14 bases line up with TRBD2. Germline trimming cut 4 bases from V and 7 bases from J; bases unmatched to any gene: 6. CDR3 length: 16 amino acids. Per the germline V gene, CDR1 is MDHEN and CDR2 is SYDVKM. This CDR3 reads CASSSPGTSGRNEQFF. The CDR3 DNA follows: TGTGCCAGCAGTTCGCCCGGGACTAGCGGGAGAAATGAGCAGTTCTTC.

The chain recombines TRBV28 with TRBJ1-2; 7 bases fit TRBD1. The V and J ends lost 4 bases and 7 bases, in that order; junction bases with no gene match: 3. The CDR3 runs to 12 residues. Germline V CDR1 and CDR2: MDHEN, SYDVKM. CDR3 amino acids: CASSSNRGGYTF. The CDR3 DNA is TGTGCCAGCAGTTCCAACAGGGGTGGCTACACCTTC.

The table lists this clone with a few counts. The chain is built from TRBV6-1 and TRBJ1-1; the D gene is possibly TRBD1 (5 bases). Germline values: CDR1 MNHNS, CDR2 SASEGT. Trimming removed 8 bases from V and 2 bases from J, with 15 bases in between. The CDR3 spans 14 residues. In DNA, the CDR3 is TGTGCCAGCTCCCGGCAGGGAGGAAACACTGAAGCTTTCTTT. It yields the protein CASSRQGGNTEAFF.

This chain uses TRBV12-5 with TRBJ2-2; TRBD2 matches at 13 bases. J was trimmed by 2 bases and V by 1 base; bases with no gene match: 1. Per the germline V gene, CDR1 is LGHNT and CDR2 is FRNRAP. The CDR3 extends over 17 amino acids. CDR3 region: CASGLGTSGGNTGELFF. The CDR3 region has the DNA TGTGCTAGTGGTTTGGGGACTAGCGGGGGTAACACCGGGGAGCTGTTTTTT.

The chain joins TRBV30 to TRBJ1-3; D is uncertain. V lost 2 bases and J lost 4, with 9 bases in between. The CDR3 length is 13 residues. Germline CDR1 is GTSNPN and CDR2 is SVGIG (reference sequence). The CDR3 DNA reads as TGTGCCTGGAGTTCGTACCAGGGAAACACCATATATTTT. Translating it yields CAWSSYQGNTIYF.

This clone was picked up a small number of times. Other DNA sequences from this sample encode an identical CDR3 as well. The rearrangement links TRBV9 to TRBJ2-3; no firm D call. With 0 bases removed from V and 0 bases from J, the gap between germline ends came to 2 bases. CDR1 SGDLS and CDR2 YYNGEE come from the germline V gene. This CDR3 is built from 13 residues. CDR3 bases: TGTGCCAGCAGCGTAGCTAGCACAGATACGCAGTATTTT. Amino acids: CASSVASTDTQYF.

The chain combines TRBV29-1 with TRBJ2-7; D possibly uses TRBD1 or TRBD2 (6 bases each). CDR1 SQVTM and CDR2 ANQGSEA come from the germline V gene. V was pared by 3 bases and J by 2 bases, with 17 bases between. This CDR3 contains 15 residues. CDR3 protein: CSVEGGQTSTYEQYF. The CDR3 nucleotides read TGCAGCGTTGAGGGGGGACAAACTTCCACCTACGAGCAGTACTTC.

The rearrangement uses TRBV7-8 and TRBJ1-3; no clear D. The V end lost 4 bases, the J end lost 0 bases, and 13 bases lay between the germline ends. Germline lookup yields CDR1 SGHVS and CDR2 FQNEAQ. This CDR3 comprises 16 residues. CDR3 region: CASSSGTWTSGNTIYF. The CDR3 DNA follows: TGTGCCAGCAGCTCTGGCACGTGGACCTCTGGAAACACCATATATTTT.

The rearrangement joins TRBV6-5 to TRBJ2-7; D might be TRBD1 or TRBD2, each matching 5 bases. Germline assignment: CDR1 MNHEY and CDR2 SVGAGI. V lost 5 bases, J lost 2 bases, and 16 bases lay in between. The CDR3 consists of 15 residues. CDR3 DNA: TGTGCCAGCAGTACGATGAGGGACCCCACCTACGAGCAGTACTTC. Its translation: CASSTMRDPTYEQYF.

J is TRBJ2-5 and V is TRBV5-1, with D hard to call. This CDR3 has 15 amino acids. Trimming left V 0 bases short and J 2 bases short, with 11 bases between. Germline V lookup: CDR1 SGHRS, CDR2 YFSETQ. CDR3: CASSLALGAQETQYF. The CDR3 DNA reads TGCGCCAGCAGCTTGGCCCTGGGTGCGCAAGAGACCCAGTACTTC.

This clone appeared once. The chain couples TRBV7-8 to TRBJ2-4; maybe TRBD2 (6 bases). With 0 bases removed from V and 7 bases from J, the gap between germline ends came to 16 bases. The germline CDR1 and CDR2 sequences are SGHVS and FQNEAQ. There are 16 residues in the CDR3. The CDR3 bases are TGTGCCAGCAGCTTAGCGGGTGGGGGGACCCTGAACATTCAGTACTTC. Translated: CASSLAGGGTLNIQYF.

V usage is TRBV18 and J usage is TRBJ2-5, with D possibly TRBD2 on 5 matching bases. The CDR3 loop spans 13 amino acids. Germline V gives CDR1 KGHSH, CDR2 LQKENI. The V end was cut by 3 bases, the J end by 4 bases, with 9 bases between. CDR3 loop: CASSPREGETQYF. The CDR3 coding sequence is TGTGCCAGCTCACCCCGAGAGGGAGAGACCCAGTACTTC.

This clone is medium-sized. The rearrangement links TRBV19 to TRBJ1-6; D gene uncertain. Trimming shortened V by 5 bases and J by 9 bases, and 14 bases separated the two germline ends. The germline V gene encodes CDR1 LNHDA and CDR2 SQIVND (reference sequence). The CDR3 is 14 residues long. CDR3 amino acids: CASSPLGVGSPLHF. The DNA for the CDR3 is TGTGCCAGTAGTCCCCTCGGGGTCGGTTCACCCCTCCACTTT.

CDR3 in amino acids: CAWSRGGYGYTF. DNA of the CDR3: TGTGCCTGGAGTCGGGGGGGCTATGGCTACACCTTC. The rearrangement links TRBV30 to TRBJ1-2, with D maybe TRBD1 (5 bases). The germline gives CDR1 GTSNPN, CDR2 SVGIG (reference sequence). V gave up 2 bases and J gave up 4 bases, with 8 bases separating them. The CDR3 spans 12 residues.

The chain couples TRBV2 to TRBJ2-7; TRBD1 matches at 9 bases. There are 14 residues in the CDR3. From germline, CDR1 is SNHLY and CDR2 FYNNEI. The junction had 2 bases not matched to a gene; V was cut back by 5 bases and J by 0 bases. This CDR3 is CASSWGQGSYEQYF. The CDR3 nucleotides read TGTGCCAGCAGTTGGGGACAGGGCTCCTACGAGCAGTACTTC.

J is TRBJ2-5 and V is TRBV11-1, with 7 bases lining up with TRBD2. The CDR3 length is 19 residues. The V segment lost 6 bases and the J segment 3 bases; nucleotides outside the gene matches: 22. CDR1 SGHAT and CDR2 FQDESV come from the germline V gene (reference sequence). The CDR3 DNA reads as TGTGCCAGCAGGAAAGGGACTATCACGGCGGACCGGGGAAAAGAGACCCAGTACTTC. Amino acids: CASRKGTITADRGKETQYF. Together with reference TRBV11-1 and TRBJ2-5, the CDR3 gives the full variable domain: EAEVAQSPRYKITEKSQAVAFWCDPISGHATLYWYRQILGQGPELLVQFQDESVVDDSQLPKDRFSAERLKGVDSTLKIQPAELGDSAMYLCASRKGTITADRGKETQYFGPGTRLLVL.

The chain couples TRBV2 to TRBJ1-1; D uncertain. Trimming left V 4 bases short and J 1 base short, with 7 bases between. The germline CDR1 and CDR2 sequences are SNHLY and FYNNEI. This CDR3 region has 13 residues. In DNA form, the CDR3 reads TGTGCCAGCAGTGGGCAGTCGAACACTGAAGCTTTCTTT. Protein sequence: CASSGQSNTEAFF. Drawing the rest from reference TRBV2 and TRBJ1-1, the complete variable domain is EPEVTQTPSHQVTQMGQEVILRCVPISNHLYFYWYRQILGQKVEFLVSFYNNEISEKSEIFDDQFSVERPDGSNFTLKIRSTKLEDSAMYFCASSGQSNTEAFFGQGTRLTVV.

The chain uses TRBV10-3 and TRBJ1-4, with D perhaps matching TRBD1 (5 bases). The V end was cut by 6 bases, the J end by 3 bases, with 14 bases between. This CDR3 contains 15 residues. CDR1 and CDR2 from the germline V gene are ENHRY and SYGVKD. In DNA form, the CDR3 reads TGTGCCATCAGAGCCGGACAAAGATCTAATGAAAAACTGTTTTTT. Protein product: CAIRAGQRSNEKLFF.

The rearrangement joins TRBV23-1 to TRBJ1-6; 8 bases map to TRBD1. TRBV23-1 is an open reading frame, and its role is uncertain. The ends lost 5 bases at V and 0 bases at J; junction bases unmatched: 6. The CDR3 is 17 amino acids. The CDR3 is CASSRTGRSSYNSPLHF. The CDR3 region has the DNA TGCGCCAGCAGTAGGACAGGGCGCAGCTCCTATAATTCACCCCTCCACTTT.

The rearrangement uses TRBV5-6 and TRBJ2-4, with 15 bases identical to TRBD2. The CDR3 loop spans 13 amino acids. With V trimmed by 0 bases and J by 14 bases, 0 bases remained unmatched. Germline V gives CDR1 SGHDT, CDR2 YYEEEE. The CDR3 loop is CASSLGTSGREYF. The CDR3, as DNA: TGTGCCAGCAGCTTGGGGACTAGCGGGAGGGAGTACTTC.